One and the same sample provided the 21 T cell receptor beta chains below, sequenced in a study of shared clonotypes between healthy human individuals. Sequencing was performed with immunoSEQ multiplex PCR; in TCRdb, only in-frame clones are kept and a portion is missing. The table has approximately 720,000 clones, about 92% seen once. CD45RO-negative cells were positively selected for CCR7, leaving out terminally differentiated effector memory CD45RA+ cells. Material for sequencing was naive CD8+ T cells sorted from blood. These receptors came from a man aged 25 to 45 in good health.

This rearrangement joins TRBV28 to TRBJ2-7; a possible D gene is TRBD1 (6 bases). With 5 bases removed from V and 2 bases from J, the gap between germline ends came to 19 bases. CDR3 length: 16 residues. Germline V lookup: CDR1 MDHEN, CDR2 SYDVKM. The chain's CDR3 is CASSTLKDSRPYEQYF. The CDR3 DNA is TGTGCCAGCAGTACCTTAAAGGACAGTCGCCCCTACGAGCAGTACTTC.

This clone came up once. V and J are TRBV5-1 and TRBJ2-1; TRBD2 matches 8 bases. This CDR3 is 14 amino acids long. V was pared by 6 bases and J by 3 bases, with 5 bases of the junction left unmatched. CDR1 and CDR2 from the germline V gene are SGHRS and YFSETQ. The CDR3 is CASTAGDNYNEQFF. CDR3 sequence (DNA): TGCGCCAGCACAGCGGGAGATAACTACAATGAGCAGTTCTTC.

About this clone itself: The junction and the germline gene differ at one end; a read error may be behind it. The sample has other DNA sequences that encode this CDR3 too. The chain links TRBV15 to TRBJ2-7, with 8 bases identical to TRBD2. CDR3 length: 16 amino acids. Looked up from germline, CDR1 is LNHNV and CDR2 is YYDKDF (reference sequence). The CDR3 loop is CATSRGTSGSSYEQYF. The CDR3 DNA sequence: TGTGCTACCAGCAGAGGAACTAGCGGCAGCTCCTACGAGCAGTACTTC. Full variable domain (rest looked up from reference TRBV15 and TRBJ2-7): DAMVIQNPRYQVTQFGKPVTLSCSQTLNHNVMYWYQQKSSQAPKLLFHYYDKDFNNEADTPDNFQSRRPNTSFCFLDIRSPGLGDTAMYLCATSRGTSGSSYEQYFGPGTRLTVT.

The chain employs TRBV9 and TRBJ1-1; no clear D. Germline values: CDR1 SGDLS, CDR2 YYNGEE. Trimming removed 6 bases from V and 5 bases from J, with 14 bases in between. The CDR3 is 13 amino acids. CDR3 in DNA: TGTGCCAGCAAAGGTGGCAGTGGAACTGAAGCTTTCTTT. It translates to CASKGGSGTEAFF.

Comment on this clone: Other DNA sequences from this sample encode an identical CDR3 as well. The CDR3 nucleotides are TGTGCCTGGAGTCCGACAGGCAACTATGGCTACACCTTC. It specifies CAWSPTGNYGYTF. This chain joins TRBV30 and TRBJ1-2; D is perhaps TRBD1 (6 bases). CDR3 length: 13 residues. Germline CDR1 is GTSNPN and CDR2 is SVGIG (reference sequence). V was trimmed by 2 bases and J by 2 bases, leaving 9 bases between them.

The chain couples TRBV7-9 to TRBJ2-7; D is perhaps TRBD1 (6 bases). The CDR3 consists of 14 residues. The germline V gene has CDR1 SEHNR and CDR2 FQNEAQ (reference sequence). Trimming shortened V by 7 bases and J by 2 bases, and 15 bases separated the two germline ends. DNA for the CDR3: TGTGCCAGCACCCACAGGGATTTTACCTACGAGCAGTACTTC. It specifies CASTHRDFTYEQYF.

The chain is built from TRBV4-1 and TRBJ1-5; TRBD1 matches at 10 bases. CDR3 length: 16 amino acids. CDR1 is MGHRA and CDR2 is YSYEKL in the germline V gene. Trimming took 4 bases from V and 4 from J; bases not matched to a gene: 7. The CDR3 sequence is CASSPSDRGLNQPQHF. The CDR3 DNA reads TGCGCCAGCAGCCCCTCCGACAGGGGGCTAAATCAGCCCCAGCATTTT.

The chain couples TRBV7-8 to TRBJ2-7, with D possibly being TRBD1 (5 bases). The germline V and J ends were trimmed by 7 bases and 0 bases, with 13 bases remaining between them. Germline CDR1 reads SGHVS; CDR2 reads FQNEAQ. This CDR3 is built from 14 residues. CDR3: CASTIRVDSYEQYF. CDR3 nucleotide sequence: TGTGCCAGCACCATCAGGGTGGACTCCTACGAGCAGTACTTC.

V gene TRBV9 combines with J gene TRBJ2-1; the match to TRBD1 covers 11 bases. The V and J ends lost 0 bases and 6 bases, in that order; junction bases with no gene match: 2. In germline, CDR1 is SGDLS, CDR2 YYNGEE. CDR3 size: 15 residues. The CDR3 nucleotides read TGTGCCAGCAGCGTAGAAGGGACAGGGGGCAATGAGCAGTTCTTC. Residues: CASSVEGTGGNEQFF.

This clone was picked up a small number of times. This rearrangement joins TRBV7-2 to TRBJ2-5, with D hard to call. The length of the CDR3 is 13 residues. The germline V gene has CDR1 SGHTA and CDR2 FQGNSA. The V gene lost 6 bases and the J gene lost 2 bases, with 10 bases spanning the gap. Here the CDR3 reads CASSRPIQETQYF. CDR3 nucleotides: TGTGCCAGCAGTCGGCCGATACAAGAGACCCAGTACTTC.

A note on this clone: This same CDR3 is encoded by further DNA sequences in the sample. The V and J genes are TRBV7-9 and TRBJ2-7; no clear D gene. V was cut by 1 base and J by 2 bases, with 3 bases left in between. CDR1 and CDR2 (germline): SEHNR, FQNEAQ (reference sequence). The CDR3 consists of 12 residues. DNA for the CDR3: TGTGCCAGCAGCTTAGTTCCCTACGAGCAGTACTTC. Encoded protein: CASSLVPYEQYF.

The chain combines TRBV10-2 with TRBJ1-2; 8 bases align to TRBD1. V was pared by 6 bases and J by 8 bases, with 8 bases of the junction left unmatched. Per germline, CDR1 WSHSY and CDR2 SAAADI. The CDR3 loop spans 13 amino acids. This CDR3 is CASSSGQGIGYTF. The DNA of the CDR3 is TGCGCCAGCAGCTCCGGACAGGGAATCGGCTACACCTTC.

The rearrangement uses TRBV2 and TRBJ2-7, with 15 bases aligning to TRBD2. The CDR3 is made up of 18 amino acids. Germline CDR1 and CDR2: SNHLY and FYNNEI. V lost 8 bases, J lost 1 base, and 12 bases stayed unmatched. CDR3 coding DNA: TGTGCCAGCGGCAGGGCGGGACTAGCGGGAGGCTGGTCCTACGAGCAGTACTTC. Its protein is CASGRAGLAGGWSYEQYF.

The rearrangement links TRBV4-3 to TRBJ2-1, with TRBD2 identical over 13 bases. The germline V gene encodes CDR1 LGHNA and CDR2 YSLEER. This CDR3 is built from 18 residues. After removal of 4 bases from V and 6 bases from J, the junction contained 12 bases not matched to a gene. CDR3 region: CASSRKTPLAGGLNEQFF. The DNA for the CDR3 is TGCGCCAGCAGCCGCAAAACTCCACTAGCGGGAGGGCTCAATGAGCAGTTCTTC.

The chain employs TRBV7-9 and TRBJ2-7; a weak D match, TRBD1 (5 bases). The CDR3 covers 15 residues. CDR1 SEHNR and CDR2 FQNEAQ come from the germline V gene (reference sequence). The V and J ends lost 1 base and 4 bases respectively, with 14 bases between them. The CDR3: CASSLEGAGSYEQYF. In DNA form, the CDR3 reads TGTGCCAGCAGCTTAGAAGGGGCAGGTTCTTACGAGCAGTACTTC.

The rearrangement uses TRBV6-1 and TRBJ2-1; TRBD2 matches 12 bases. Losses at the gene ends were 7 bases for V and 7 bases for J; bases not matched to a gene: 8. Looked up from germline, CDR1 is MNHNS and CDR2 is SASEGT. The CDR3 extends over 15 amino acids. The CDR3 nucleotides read TGTGCCAGCACCCTACTGACTAGCGGGAGTAATGAGCAGTTCTTC. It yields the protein CASTLLTSGSNEQFF.

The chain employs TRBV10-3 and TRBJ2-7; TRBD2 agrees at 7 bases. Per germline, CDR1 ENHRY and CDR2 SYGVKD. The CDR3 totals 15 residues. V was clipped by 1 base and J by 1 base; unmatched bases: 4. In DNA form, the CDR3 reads TGTGCCATCAGTGAGTTTCTAGCGGATTCCTACGAGCAGTACTTC. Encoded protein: CAISEFLADSYEQYF.

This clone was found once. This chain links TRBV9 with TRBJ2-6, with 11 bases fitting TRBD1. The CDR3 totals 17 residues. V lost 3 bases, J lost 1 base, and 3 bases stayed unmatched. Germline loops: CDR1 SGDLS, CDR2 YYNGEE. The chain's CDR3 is CASSGTGGASGANVLTF. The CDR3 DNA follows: TGTGCCAGCAGCGGGACAGGGGGCGCTTCTGGGGCCAACGTCCTGACTTTC.

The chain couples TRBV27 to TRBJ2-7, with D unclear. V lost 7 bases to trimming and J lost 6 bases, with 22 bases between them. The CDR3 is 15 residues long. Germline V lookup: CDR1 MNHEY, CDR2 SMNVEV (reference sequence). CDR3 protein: CASMPRTNLPSEQYF. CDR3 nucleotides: TGTGCCAGCATGCCACGGACCAACCTTCCGTCCGAGCAGTACTTC.

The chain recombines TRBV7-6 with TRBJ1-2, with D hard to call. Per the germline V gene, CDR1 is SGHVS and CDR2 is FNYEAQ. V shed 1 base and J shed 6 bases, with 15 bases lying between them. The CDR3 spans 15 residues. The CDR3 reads CASSLGFTAKDGYTF. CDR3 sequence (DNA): TGTGCCAGCAGCTTAGGTTTCACCGCTAAAGATGGCTACACCTTC.

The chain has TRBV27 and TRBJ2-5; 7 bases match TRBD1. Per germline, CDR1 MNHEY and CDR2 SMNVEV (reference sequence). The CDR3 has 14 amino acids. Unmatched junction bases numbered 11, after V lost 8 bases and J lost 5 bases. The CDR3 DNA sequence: TGTGCCAGCGGAGAGATCGGGACAGAGGAGACCCAGTACTTC. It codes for CASGEIGTEETQYF.